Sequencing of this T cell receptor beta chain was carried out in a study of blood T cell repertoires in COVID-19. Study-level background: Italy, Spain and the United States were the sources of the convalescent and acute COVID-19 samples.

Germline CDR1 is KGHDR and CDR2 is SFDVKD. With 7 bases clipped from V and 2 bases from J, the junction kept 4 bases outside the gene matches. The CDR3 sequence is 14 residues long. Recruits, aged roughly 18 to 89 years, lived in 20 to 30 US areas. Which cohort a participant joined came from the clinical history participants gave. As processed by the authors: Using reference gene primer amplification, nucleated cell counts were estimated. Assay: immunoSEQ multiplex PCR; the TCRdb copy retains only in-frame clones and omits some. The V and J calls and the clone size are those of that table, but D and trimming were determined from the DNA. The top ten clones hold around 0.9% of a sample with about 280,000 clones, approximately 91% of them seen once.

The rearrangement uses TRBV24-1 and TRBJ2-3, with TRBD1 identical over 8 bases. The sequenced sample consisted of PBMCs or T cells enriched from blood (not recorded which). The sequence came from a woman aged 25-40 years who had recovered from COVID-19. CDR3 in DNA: TGTGCCACCAGCCGGACAGGGTTCACAGATACGCAGTATTTT. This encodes CATSRTGFTDTQYF.